This TCR beta chain appears in the sequencing data of a study of blood T cell repertoires in COVID-19. Study-wide background: The samples span acute and convalescent COVID-19 from the United States, Italy and Spain. T cells, B-cell-depleted T cells, or PBMCs supplied cDNA or gDNA.

In the original analysis: Reference gene primer amplification yielded estimated nucleated cell counts. Clones were read by immunoSEQ multiplex PCR, and TCRdb kept only the in-frame ones, dropping some. For V, J and clone size, that table is used; D and trimming come from the DNA. Seen here are fewer than 200,000 clones, 87% observed once, and the top ten hold around 1.5%. The J segment lost 2 bases and the V segment lost 4 bases, leaving 12 bases of the junction unmatched. Looked up from germline, CDR1 is SNHLY and CDR2 is FYNNEI. The CDR3 extends over 17 amino acids. J is TRBJ2-5 and V is TRBV2; 8 bases fit TRBD1. Sequencing was done on a sample of peripheral blood. This TCR came from a woman between 45 and 60 years old with acute or convalescent COVID-19. The CDR3 bases are TGTGCCAGCAGTGCCCCACAGGGGGGACCCTCGCAAGAGACCCAGTACTTC. Translation gives CASSAPQGGPSQETQYF.